A selection of T cell receptor beta chains follows, all from one sample in a study of blood T cell repertoires in COVID-19. TCRdb keeps only in-frame clones here, not all; method: immunoSEQ multiplex PCR. The sample contains 65,000 to 95,000 clones, about 90% of which appear only once. Sequenced: peripheral blood. Receptors originate from a man between 45 and 60 years old with active COVID-19. Each CDR3 is given with its conserved first and last residue. Each record gives: J gene, V gene, D gene, clone size, CDR3 DNA, CDR3 protein. D genes are given only for firm matches. Only some rows state a clone size, as once, few, many or a class for expanded clones.

TRBJ2-3 | TRBV4-1 | - | - | TGCGCCAGCAGCCAAGTGCAGGAAGATACGCAGTATTTT | CASSQVQEDTQYF
TRBJ1-2 | TRBV6-2/TRBV6-3 | - | few | TGTGCCAGCAGTTACTCGACGGGTGGCTACACCTTC | CASSYSTGGYTF
TRBJ1-4 | TRBV9 | - | - | TGTGCCAGCAGCGTAGGTCCGAGTAATGAAAAACTGTTTTTT | CASSVGPSNEKLFF
TRBJ2-7 | TRBV2 | TRBD2 | once | TGTGCCAGCACGTCGGGACTAGCGGGAGGAAGCTCCTACGAGCAGTACTTC | CASTSGLAGGSSYEQYF
TRBJ2-2 | TRBV7-8 | - | - | TGTGCCAGCAGCTTAGGACTTCACACCGGGGAGCTGTTTTTT | CASSLGLHTGELFF
TRBJ1-6 | TRBV28 | - | - | TGTGCCAGCAGCTGGAGGGGCGCGGGAAATTCACCCCTCCACTTT | CASSWRGAGNSPLHF
TRBJ2-7 | TRBV11-2 | TRBD2 | - | TGTGCCAGCAGCCGACAGGGACTAGCCACCTACGAGCAGTACTTC | CASSRQGLATYEQYF
TRBJ1-4 | TRBV6-2/TRBV6-3 | - | once | TGTGCCAGCAGTTTAGAGTTATATGAAAAACTGTTTTTT | CASSLELYEKLFF
TRBJ2-7 | TRBV5-5 | TRBD2 | - | TGTGCCAGCAGCTTGTCTAGGACTAGCATCCACGAGCAGTACTTC | CASSLSRTSIHEQYF
TRBJ2-1 | TRBV28 | - | - | TGTGCCACCGCCAACCCACAGTTTACCTACAATGAGCAGTTCTTC | CATANPQFTYNEQFF
TRBJ1-5 | TRBV19 | - | - | TGTGCCAGTAGTATAAGGGACTTTAGCAATCAGCCCCAGCATTTT | CASSIRDFSNQPQHF
TRBJ2-1 | TRBV14 | TRBD2 | few | TGTGCCAGCAGCCCTTCGAGCGGGGCGGGCTCCTACAATGAGCAGTTCTTC | CASSPSSGAGSYNEQFF
TRBJ2-1 | TRBV5-1 | TRBD2 | - | TGCGCCAGCAGCTTGGCGGGCGGGAGTGTCGGTGAGCAGTTCTTC | CASSLAGGSVGEQFF
TRBJ2-3 | TRBV9 | - | - | TGTGCCAGCAACCGAGGAGGGGGCGCCGCAGATACGCAGTATTTT | CASNRGGGAADTQYF
TRBJ1-5 | TRBV28 | TRBD1 | - | TGTGCCAGCATTCGGACAGGGGTTGGCAATCAGCCCCAGCATTTT | CASIRTGVGNQPQHF
TRBJ2-3 | TRBV7-3 | TRBD2 | - | TGTGCCAGCAGCGACCCCCGGGAGGCAGATACGCAGTATTTT | CASSDPREADTQYF
TRBJ1-1 | TRBV20-1 | TRBD1 | once | TGCAGTGCTAGTCTTAACAGGGGGAACACTGAAGCTTTCTTT | CSASLNRGNTEAFF
TRBJ2-7 | TRBV5-1 | TRBD1 | - | TGCGCCAGCAGCGCGACGACAGGGGAGCAGTACTTC | CASSATTGEQYF
TRBJ2-3 | TRBV7-9 | TRBD2 | - | TGTGCCAGCAGCCGACTAGCGGGAGCCGGCACAGATACGCAGTATTTT | CASSRLAGAGTDTQYF
TRBJ2-1 | TRBV7-5 | - | - | TGTGTCAGAAGCCATTGTCTTCGGACAGGGCTCGGCAATGAGCAGTTCTTC | CVRSHCLRTGLGNEQFF
TRBJ1-2 | TRBV5-6 | - | - | TGTGCCAGCAGCTTTCGAGTCATGGGGCGGTATGGCTACACCTTC | CASSFRVMGRYGYTF
TRBJ2-5 | TRBV25-1 | TRBD1 | - | TGTGCCAGCAGCCACAGACTCCGGGACAGGGGCAGAGAGACCCAGTACTTC | CASSHRLRDRGRETQYF
TRBJ2-1 | TRBV7-2 | - | - | TGTGCCAGCAGCTCGCTTATAGACACGGGATCTTACAATGAGCAGTTCTTC | CASSSLIDTGSYNEQFF
TRBJ1-1 | TRBV6-5 | - | - | TGTGCCAGCAGGGAGGGAGGGACTGAAGCTTTCTTT | CASREGGTEAFF
TRBJ1-2 | TRBV7-9 | - | once | TGTGCCAGCCTAAACCACCTCTATGGCTACACCTTC | CASLNHLYGYTF
TRBJ2-7 | TRBV5-4 | TRBD1 | - | TGTGCCAGCAGACAGGACAGGGGGACGATCTACGAGCAGTACTTC | CASRQDRGTIYEQYF
TRBJ2-2 | TRBV4-3 | TRBD1 | - | TGCGCCAGCAGCCAAGATCGGCAGGGGGCGCCCGGGGAGCTGTTTTTT | CASSQDRQGAPGELFF
TRBJ1-2 | TRBV19 | - | - | TGTGCCAGTGGTTCATTTCCAGAGGGCTATGGCTACACCTTC | CASGSFPEGYGYTF
TRBJ2-1 | TRBV19 | TRBD2 | - | TGTGCCAGTAGTATTACAACTAGCGGTTACAATGAGCAGTTCTTC | CASSITTSGYNEQFF
TRBJ2-7 | TRBV28 | TRBD1 | medium-sized | TGTGCCAGCAGTTTATCCGAGACAGGGCTACCTTTCCACGAGCAGTACTTC | CASSLSETGLPFHEQYF
TRBJ1-6 | TRBV11-2 | - | - | TGTGCCAGCAGCCAACAGGGAGGGTCACCCCTCCACTTT | CASSQQGGSPLHF
TRBJ1-2 | TRBV7-9 | - | once | TGTGCCAGCAGCACTCAAACAGGCCGGCCCCCGTATGGCTACACCTTC | CASSTQTGRPPYGYTF
TRBJ1-6 | TRBV20-1 | TRBD1 | - | TGCAGTGCTAGTCCGAGACTGACAGGGAGGCATTCACCCCTCCACTTT | CSASPRLTGRHSPLHF
TRBJ2-1 | TRBV29-1 | - | - | TGCAGCGCCCTGGGAGAGGGATCTTATGAGCAGTTCTTC | CSALGEGSYEQFF
TRBJ2-3 | TRBV5-1 | TRBD2 | - | TGCGCCAGCTGCCTCTCAAGCGGGAGTACAGATACGCAGTATTTT | CASCLSSGSTDTQYF
TRBJ2-3 | TRBV7-8 | - | - | TGTGCCAGCAGCTTGAGAAGGCCAGGGGATACGCAGTATTTT | CASSLRRPGDTQYF
TRBJ1-6 | TRBV11-2 | TRBD1 | - | TGTGCCAGCAGTCCAGACAGGGGTCGCGGTTCACCCCTCCACTTT | CASSPDRGRGSPLHF
TRBJ2-5 | TRBV7-7 | TRBD2 | - | TGTGCCAGCAGCTCCAGCGGGACTATCCAAGAGACCCAGTACTTC | CASSSSGTIQETQYF
TRBJ2-2 | TRBV3-1/TRBV3-2 | TRBD1 | - | TGTGCCAGCAGCTTTGGACAGGGGGCCGGCGGGGAGCTGTTTTTT | CASSFGQGAGGELFF
TRBJ2-1 | TRBV5-4 | - | - | TGTGCCAGCAGCTTCTCGGTATCGGCCTACAATGAGCAGTTCTTC | CASSFSVSAYNEQFF
TRBJ2-3 | TRBV6-2/TRBV6-3 | TRBD2 | - | TGTGCCAGCAGTTACTCGAGGGCAGGGAGGGTCACAGATACGCAGTATTTT | CASSYSRAGRVTDTQYF
TRBJ1-2 | TRBV4-2 | TRBD1 | - | TGTGCCAGCAGCCAGTCGGACAGGGTTAACTATGGCTACACCTTC | CASSQSDRVNYGYTF
TRBJ2-7 | TRBV6-5 | TRBD1 | - | TGTGCCAGCAGTCACGACAGGGGACCTACCTACGAGCAGTACTTC | CASSHDRGPTYEQYF
TRBJ1-1 | TRBV7-9 | - | - | TGTGCCAGCAGAGGGGATCCCGCTGAAGCTTTCTTT | CASRGDPAEAFF
TRBJ1-2 | TRBV7-2 | - | - | TGTGCCAGCAGCTTTCAGGGTGGCAACTATGGCTACACCTTC | CASSFQGGNYGYTF
TRBJ2-3 | TRBV30 | TRBD2 | - | TGTGCCTGGTTAGCGGGGGGGACAGATACGCAGTATTTT | CAWLAGGTDTQYF
TRBJ2-7 | TRBV11-3 | - | - | TGTGCCAGCAGCCGGGGTGACGTAGCCTACGAGCAGTACTTC | CASSRGDVAYEQYF
TRBJ1-2 | TRBV2 | - | once | TGTGCCAGCAGTGCTGACAGCTATGGCTACACCTTC | CASSADSYGYTF
TRBJ2-1 | TRBV4-3 | TRBD2 | - | TGCGCCAGCAGCCAAGCCCAACTGACTAGCGACATGCTCTTC | CASSQAQLTSDMLF
TRBJ1-2 | TRBV10-3 | - | - | TGTGCCATTCAACAGGGAAACTATGGCTACACCTTC | CAIQQGNYGYTF
TRBJ1-1 | TRBV30 | - | - | TGTGCCTGGAATAACGGGGGGTTGAGCACTGAAGCTTTCTTT | CAWNNGGLSTEAFF
TRBJ2-7 | TRBV2 | TRBD2 | - | TGTGCCAGCAGGCCCACTAGCGGGAGGGTGTACGAGCAGTACTTC | CASRPTSGRVYEQYF